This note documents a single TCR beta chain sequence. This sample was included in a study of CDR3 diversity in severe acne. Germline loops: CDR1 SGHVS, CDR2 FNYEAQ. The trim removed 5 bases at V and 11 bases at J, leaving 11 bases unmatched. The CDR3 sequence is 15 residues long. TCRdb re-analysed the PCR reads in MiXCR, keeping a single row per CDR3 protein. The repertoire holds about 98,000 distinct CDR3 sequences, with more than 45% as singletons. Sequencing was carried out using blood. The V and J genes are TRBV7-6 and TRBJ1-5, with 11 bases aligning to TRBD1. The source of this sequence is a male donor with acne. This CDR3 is CASSRPGTGGSTQHF. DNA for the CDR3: TGTGCCAGCAGCCGCCCGGGGACAGGGGGTTCCACCCAGCATTTT. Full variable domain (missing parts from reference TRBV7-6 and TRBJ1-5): GAGVSQSPRYKVTKRGQDVALRCDPISGHVSLYWYRQALGQGPEFLTYFNYEAQQDKSGLPNDRFSAERPEGSISTLTIQRTEQRDSAMYRCASSRPGTGGSTQHFGDGTRLSIL.